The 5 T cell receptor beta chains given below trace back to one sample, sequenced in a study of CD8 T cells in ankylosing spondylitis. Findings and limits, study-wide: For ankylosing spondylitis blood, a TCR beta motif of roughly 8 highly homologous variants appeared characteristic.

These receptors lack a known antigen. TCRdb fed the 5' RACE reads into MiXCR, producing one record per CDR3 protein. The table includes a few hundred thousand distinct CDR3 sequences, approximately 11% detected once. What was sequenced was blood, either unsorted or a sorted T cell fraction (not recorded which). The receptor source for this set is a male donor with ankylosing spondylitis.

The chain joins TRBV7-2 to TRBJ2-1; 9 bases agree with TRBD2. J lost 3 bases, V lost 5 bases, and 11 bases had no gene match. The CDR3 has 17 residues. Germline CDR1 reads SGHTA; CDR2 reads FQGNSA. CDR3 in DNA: TGTGCCAGCAGCCCCGAGGGTCTAGCGGGACTCTACAATGAGCAGTTCTTC. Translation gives CASSPEGLAGLYNEQFF.

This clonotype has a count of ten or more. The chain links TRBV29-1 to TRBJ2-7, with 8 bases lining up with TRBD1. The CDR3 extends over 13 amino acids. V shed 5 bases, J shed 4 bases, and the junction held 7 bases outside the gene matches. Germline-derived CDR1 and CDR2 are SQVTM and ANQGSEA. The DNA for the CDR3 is TGCAGCGTTCGAGGGACAGGTGATTACGAGCAGTACTTC. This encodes CSVRGTGDYEQYF.

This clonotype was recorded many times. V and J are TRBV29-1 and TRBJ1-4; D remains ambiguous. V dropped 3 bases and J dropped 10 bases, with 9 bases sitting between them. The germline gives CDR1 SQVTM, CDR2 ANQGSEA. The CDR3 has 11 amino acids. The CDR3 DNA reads TGCAGCGTTGATTACGGAGGAAAACTGTTTTTT. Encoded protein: CSVDYGGKLFF.

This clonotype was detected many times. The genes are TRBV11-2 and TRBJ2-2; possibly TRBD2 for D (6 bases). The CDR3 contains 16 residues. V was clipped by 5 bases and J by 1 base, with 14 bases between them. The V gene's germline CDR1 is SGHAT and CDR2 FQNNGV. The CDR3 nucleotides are TGTGCCAGCAGCCCGAGGGCGGGGCAGAACACCGGGGAGCTGTTTTTT. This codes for CASSPRAGQNTGELFF.

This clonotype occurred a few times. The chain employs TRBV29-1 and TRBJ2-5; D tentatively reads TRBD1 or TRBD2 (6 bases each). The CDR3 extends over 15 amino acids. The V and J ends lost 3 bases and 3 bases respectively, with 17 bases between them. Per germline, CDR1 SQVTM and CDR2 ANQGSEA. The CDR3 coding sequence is TGCAGCGTTGATCTAAATCTGAGGGGGGAAGAGACCCAGTACTTC. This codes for CSVDLNLRGEETQYF.